This T cell receptor (beta chain) was obtained from a study of T-cell reconstitution after alpha-beta-depleted transplantation in children. V lost 5 bases, J lost 2 bases, and 13 bases lay in between. Germline assignment: CDR1 LNHNV and CDR2 YYDKDF (reference sequence). The CDR3 contains 14 residues. This sample's TCRbeta library carried unique molecular identifier barcodes. Each CDR3 protein is one row after TCRdb ran MiXCR on the PCR reads. The sample has approximately 590,000 distinct CDR3 sequences; over 9.5% are singletons. Here the sequenced sample was PBMCs from the stem cell graft donor, taken from the stem cell graft. V gene TRBV15 combines with J gene TRBJ2-7, with D possibly matching TRBD2 (5 bases). The sequence was obtained from a human donor who donated a stem cell graft to a child with acute myeloid leukemia. The CDR3 is CATSLGTRPYEQYF. The CDR3 nucleotides are TGTGCCACCAGCTTAGGAACTAGACCCTACGAGCAGTACTTC.